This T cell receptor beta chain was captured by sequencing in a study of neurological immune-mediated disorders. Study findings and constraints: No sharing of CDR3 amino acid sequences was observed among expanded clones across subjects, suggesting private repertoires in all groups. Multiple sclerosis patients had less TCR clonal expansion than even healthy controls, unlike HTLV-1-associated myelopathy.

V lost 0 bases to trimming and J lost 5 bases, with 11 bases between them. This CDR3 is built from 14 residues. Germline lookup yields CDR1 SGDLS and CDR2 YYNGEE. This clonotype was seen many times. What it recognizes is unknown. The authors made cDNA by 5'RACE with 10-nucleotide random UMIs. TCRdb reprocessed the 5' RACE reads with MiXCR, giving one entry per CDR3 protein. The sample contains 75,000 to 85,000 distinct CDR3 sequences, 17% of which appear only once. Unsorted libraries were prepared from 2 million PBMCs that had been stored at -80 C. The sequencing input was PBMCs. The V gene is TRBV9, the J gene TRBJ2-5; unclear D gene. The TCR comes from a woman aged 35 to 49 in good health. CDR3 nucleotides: TGTGCCAGCAGCGTAGTTGCAGAAGATGAGACCCAGTACTTC. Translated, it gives CASSVVAEDETQYF.